This TCR beta chain was observed in a study of shared clonotypes between healthy human individuals. The CDR3 has 15 amino acids. V lost 1 base, J lost 7 bases, and 14 bases lay in between. The germline V gene has CDR1 SNHLY and CDR2 FYNNEI. Profiled with immunoSEQ multiplex PCR; TCRdb holds only in-frame clones, not every one. The sample includes about 960,000 clones, about 80% of them seen just once. The source is a young man in good health. What was sequenced was memory CD4+ T cells sorted from blood. Regarding subset: CD45RA-negative fraction. The J gene is TRBJ1-5, the V gene TRBV2; D is possibly TRBD1 (5 bases). For the CDR3, the DNA is TGTGCCAGCAGTGAAGGGGAGGGGCGCGGGCAGCCCCAGCATTTT. It is translated as CASSEGEGRGQPQHF.